The clone carrying this TCR beta chain was seen more than once but under ten times. Its antigen is currently unknown. The V end was cut by 4 bases, the J end by 3 bases, with 18 bases between. Germline V gene sequence: CDR1 KGHSH, CDR2 LQKENI. The CDR3 extends over 16 amino acids. The data were taken from a study of CD8 T cells in ankylosing spondylitis. Study conclusions and caveats: Seemingly characteristic of ankylosing spondylitis blood was a TCR beta motif consisting of 7 or 8 highly homologous variants.

TCRdb called the 5' RACE reads again in MiXCR, with one record for every CDR3 protein. The data show under 170,000 distinct CDR3 sequences, under 45% seen once. The V call is TRBV18, the J call TRBJ1-1; D perhaps matches TRBD1 (6 bases). Source material: synovial fluid, either unsorted or a sorted T cell fraction (not recorded which). This TCR was recovered from a male donor with ankylosing spondylitis. The CDR3 nucleotides are TGTGCCAGCTCACGAGTGATAGGACAGACTGACACTGAAGCTTTCTTT. Protein product: CASSRVIGQTDTEAFF.